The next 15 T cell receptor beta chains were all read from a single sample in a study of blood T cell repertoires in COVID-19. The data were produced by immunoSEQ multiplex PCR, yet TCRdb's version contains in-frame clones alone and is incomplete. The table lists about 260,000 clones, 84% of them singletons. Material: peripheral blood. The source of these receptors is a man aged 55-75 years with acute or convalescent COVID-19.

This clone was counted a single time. The CDR3 DNA is TGTGCCAGCTCCTGGAGTGGGGAGACCCAGTACTTC. Translating it yields CASSWSGETQYF. V gene TRBV3-1 (or the pseudogene TRBV3-2) combines with J gene TRBJ2-5; D not resolved. The CDR3 has 12 amino acids. Germline values: CDR1 LGHDT, CDR2 YNNKEL (reference sequence). V lost 8 bases, J lost 5 bases, and 12 bases lay in between.

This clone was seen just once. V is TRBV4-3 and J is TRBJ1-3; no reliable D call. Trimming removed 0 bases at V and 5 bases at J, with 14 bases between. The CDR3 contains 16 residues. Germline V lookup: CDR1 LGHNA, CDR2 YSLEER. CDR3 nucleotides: TGCGCCAGCAGCCAAGAGGGCAGATACTCGCGAAACACCATATATTTT. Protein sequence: CASSQEGRYSRNTIYF.

CDR3 coding DNA: TGCAGTGCTAGTGGGGGCGCGACAGATACGCAGTATTTT. Its protein is CSASGGATDTQYF. V gene TRBV20-1 combines with J gene TRBJ2-3, with D perhaps TRBD1 (6 bases). The CDR3 totals 13 residues. In germline, CDR1 is DFQATT, CDR2 SNEGSKA (reference sequence). V lost 3 bases and J lost 3, with 10 bases in between.

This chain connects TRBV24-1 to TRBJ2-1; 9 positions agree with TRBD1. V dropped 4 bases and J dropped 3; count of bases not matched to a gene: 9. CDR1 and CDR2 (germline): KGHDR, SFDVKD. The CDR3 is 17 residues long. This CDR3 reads CATSDSTRTGVYNEQFF. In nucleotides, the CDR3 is TGTGCCACCAGTGACTCAACCAGGACAGGGGTCTACAATGAGCAGTTCTTC.

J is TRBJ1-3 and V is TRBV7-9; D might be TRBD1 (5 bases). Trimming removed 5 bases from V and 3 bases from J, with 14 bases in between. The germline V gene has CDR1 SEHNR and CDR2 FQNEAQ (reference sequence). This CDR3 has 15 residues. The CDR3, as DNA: TGTGCCAGCAGCGCGCCAGGGCATGGTGGAAACACCATATATTTT. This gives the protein CASSAPGHGGNTIYF. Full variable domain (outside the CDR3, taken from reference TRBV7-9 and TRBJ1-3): DTGVSQNPRHKITKRGQNVTFRCDPISEHNRLYWYRQTLGQGPEFLTYFQNEAQLEKSRLLSDRFSAERPKGSFSTLEIQRTEQGDSAMYLCASSAPGHGGNTIYFGEGSWLTVV.

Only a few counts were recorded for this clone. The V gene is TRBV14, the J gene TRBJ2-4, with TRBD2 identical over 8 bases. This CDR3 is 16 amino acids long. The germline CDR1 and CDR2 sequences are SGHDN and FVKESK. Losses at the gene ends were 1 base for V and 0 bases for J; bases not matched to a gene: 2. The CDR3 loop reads CASSQARGVAKNIQYF. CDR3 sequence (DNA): TGTGCCAGCAGCCAAGCGCGGGGGGTAGCCAAAAACATTCAGTACTTC.

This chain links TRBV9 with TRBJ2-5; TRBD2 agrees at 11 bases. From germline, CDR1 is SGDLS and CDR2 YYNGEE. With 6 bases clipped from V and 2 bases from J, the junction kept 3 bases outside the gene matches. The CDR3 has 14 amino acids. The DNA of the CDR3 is TGTGCCAGCACCCTAGCGGGAGGACAAGAGACCCAGTACTTC. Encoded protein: CASTLAGGQETQYF. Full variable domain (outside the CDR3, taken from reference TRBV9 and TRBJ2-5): DSGVTQTPKHLITATGQRVTLRCSPRSGDLSVYWYQQSLDQGLQFLIQYYNGEERAKGNILERFSAQQFPDLHSELNLSSLELGDSALYFCASTLAGGQETQYFGPGTRLLVL.

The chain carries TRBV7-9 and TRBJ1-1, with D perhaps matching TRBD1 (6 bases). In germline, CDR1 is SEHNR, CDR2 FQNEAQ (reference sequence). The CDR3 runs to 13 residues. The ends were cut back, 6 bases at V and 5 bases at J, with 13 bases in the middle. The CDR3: CASRLQGGTEAFF. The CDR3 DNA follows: TGTGCCAGCAGGTTACAGGGAGGGACTGAAGCTTTCTTT.

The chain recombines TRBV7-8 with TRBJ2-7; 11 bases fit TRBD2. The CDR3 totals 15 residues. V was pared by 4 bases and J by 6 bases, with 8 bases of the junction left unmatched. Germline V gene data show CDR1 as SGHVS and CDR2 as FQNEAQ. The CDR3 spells CASSSILAGVGEQYF. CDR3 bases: TGTGCCAGCAGCTCTATACTAGCGGGAGTTGGCGAGCAGTACTTC.

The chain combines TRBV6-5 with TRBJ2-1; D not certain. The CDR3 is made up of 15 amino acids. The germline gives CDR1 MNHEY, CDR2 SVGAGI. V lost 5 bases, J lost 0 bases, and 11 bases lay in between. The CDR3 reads CASSPDWSSYNEQFF. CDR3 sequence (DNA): TGTGCCAGCAGTCCTGACTGGAGCTCCTACAATGAGCAGTTCTTC.

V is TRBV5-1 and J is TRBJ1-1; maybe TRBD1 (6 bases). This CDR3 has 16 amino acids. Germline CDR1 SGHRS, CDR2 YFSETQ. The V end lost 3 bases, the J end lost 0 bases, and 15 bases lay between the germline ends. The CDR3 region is CASSSRRTEMNTEAFF. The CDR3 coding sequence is TGCGCCAGCAGCTCCCGGAGGACAGAGATGAACACTGAAGCTTTCTTT.

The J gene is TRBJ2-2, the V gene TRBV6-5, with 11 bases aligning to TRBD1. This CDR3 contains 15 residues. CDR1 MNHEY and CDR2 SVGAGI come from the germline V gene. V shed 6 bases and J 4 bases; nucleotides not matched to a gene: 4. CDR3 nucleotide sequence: TGTGCCAGCAGCAACGGACAGGGGGCCACCGGGGAGCTGTTTTTT. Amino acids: CASSNGQGATGELFF.

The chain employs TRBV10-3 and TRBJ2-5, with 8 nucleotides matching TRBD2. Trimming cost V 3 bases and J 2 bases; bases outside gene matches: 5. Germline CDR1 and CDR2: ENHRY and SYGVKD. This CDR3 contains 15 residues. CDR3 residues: CAISDRREVQETQYF. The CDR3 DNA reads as TGTGCCATCAGTGATCGGCGGGAGGTGCAAGAGACCCAGTACTTC.

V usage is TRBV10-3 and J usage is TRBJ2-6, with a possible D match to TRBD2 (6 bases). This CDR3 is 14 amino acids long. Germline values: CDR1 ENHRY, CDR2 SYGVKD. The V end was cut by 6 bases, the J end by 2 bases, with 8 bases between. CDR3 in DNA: TGTGCCATCAGGAGGGAGGCTGGGGCCAACGTCCTGACTTTC. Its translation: CAIRREAGANVLTF.

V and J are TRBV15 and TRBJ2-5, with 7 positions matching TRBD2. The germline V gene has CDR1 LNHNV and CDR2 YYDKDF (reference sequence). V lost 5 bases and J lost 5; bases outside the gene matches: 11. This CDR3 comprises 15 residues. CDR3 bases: TGTGCCACCAGCTCCCGAGGGAGGGGTTGGGAGACCCAGTACTTC. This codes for CATSSRGRGWETQYF.